This T cell receptor beta chain was retrieved from a study of identical twins. Concerning this clonotype: Its antigen remains unknown.

All of the donors were Caucasians in good health. With V trimmed by 1 base and J by 0 bases, 16 bases remained unmatched. The CDR3 runs 20 residues. Germline CDR1 SGHRS, CDR2 YFSETQ. Template switching supplied a universal primer site; unique molecular identifiers were carried on the cDNA. A single record per CDR3 protein comes from TCRdb applying MiXCR to the 5' RACE reads. The sample has around 650,000 distinct CDR3 sequences; 7% to 7.5% are singletons. Whole-study findings and limits: The study found weaker excess twin sharing in beta out-of-frame sequences.

This sample also belongs to another study, concerning yellow fever vaccine responses in identical twins. That paper states: Reports say the vaccine T cell response in twins looked partly convergent and partly personalized.

Sequenced sample: PBMCs. The chain employs TRBV5-1 and TRBJ2-3, with 8 bases identical to TRBD2. This TCR came from a woman between 18 and 30 years old in good health. CDR3 in DNA: TGCGCCAGCAGCTTGATGGGAAAGCTAGCGGGCATTTCTAGCACAGATACGCAGTATTTT. This gives the protein CASSLMGKLAGISSTDTQYF.